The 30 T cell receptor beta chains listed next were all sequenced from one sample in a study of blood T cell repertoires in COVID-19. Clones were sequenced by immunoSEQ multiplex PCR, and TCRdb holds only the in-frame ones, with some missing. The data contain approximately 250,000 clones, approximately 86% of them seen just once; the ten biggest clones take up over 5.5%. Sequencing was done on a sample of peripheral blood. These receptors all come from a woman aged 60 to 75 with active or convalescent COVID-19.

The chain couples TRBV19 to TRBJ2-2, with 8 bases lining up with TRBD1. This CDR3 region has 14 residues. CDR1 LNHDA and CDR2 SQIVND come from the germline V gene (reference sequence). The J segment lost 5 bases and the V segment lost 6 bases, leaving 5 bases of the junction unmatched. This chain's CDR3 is CASSWTGWTGELFF. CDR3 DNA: TGTGCCAGTAGCTGGACAGGGTGGACCGGGGAGCTGTTTTTT.

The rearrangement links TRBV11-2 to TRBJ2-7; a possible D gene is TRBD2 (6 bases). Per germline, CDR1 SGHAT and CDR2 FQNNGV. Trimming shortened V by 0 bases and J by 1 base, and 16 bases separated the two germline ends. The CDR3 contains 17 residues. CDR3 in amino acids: CASSLEGSGLISYEQYV. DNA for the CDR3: TGTGCCAGCAGCTTAGAGGGGTCGGGACTGATTTCCTACGAGCAGTACGTC.

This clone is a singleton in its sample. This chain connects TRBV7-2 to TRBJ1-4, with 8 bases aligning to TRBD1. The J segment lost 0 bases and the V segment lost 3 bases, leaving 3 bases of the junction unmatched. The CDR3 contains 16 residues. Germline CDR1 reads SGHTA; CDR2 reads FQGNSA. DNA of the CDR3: TGTGCCAGCAGCTTCGGGACAGGTGCAACTAATGAAAAACTGTTTTTT. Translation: CASSFGTGATNEKLFF. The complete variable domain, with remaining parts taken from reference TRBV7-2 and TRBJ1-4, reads GAGVSQSPSNKVTEKGKDVELRCDPISGHTALYWYRQSLGQGLEFLIYFQGNSAPDKSGLPSDRFSAERTGGSVSTLTIQRTQQEDSAVYLCASSFGTGATNEKLFFGSGTQLSVL.

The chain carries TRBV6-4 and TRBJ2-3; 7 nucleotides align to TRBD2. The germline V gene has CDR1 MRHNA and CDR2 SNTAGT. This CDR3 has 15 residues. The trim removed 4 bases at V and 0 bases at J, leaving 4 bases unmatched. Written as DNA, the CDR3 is TGTGCCAGCAGTGGGGAAGCGGGGAGCACAGATACGCAGTATTTT. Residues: CASSGEAGSTDTQYF.

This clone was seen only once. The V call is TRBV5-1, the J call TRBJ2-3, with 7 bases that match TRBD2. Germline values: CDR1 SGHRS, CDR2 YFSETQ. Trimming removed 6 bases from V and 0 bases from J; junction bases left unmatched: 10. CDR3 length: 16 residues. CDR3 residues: CASTRGAGSSTDTQYF. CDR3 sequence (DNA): TGCGCCAGCACGAGAGGAGCGGGGTCTAGCACAGATACGCAGTATTTT.

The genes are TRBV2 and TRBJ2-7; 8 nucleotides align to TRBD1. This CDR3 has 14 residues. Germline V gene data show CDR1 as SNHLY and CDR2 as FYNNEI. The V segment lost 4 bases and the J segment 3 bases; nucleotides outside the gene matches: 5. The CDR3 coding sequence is TGTGCCAGCAGTGCCAGGACAGGGATCTACGAGCAGTACTTC. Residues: CASSARTGIYEQYF.

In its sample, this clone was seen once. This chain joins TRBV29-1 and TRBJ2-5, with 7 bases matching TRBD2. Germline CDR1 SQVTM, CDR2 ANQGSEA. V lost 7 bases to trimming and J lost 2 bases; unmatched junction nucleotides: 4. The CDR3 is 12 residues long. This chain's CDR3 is CSAREGQETQYF. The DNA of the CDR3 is TGCAGCGCCAGGGAGGGGCAAGAGACCCAGTACTTC.

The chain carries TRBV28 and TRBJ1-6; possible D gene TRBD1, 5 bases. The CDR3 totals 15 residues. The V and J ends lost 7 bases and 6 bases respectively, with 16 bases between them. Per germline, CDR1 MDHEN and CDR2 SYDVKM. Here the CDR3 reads CASIPGETVNSPLHF. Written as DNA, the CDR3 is TGTGCCAGCATTCCGGGGGAGACAGTTAATTCACCCCTCCACTTT.

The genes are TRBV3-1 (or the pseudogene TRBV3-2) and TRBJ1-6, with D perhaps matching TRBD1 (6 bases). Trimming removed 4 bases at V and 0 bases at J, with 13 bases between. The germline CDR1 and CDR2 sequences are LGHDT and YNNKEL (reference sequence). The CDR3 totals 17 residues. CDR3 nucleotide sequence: TGTGCCAGCAGCCGGGTCAGGGGTGACTCCTATAATTCACCCCTCCACTTT. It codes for CASSRVRGDSYNSPLHF.

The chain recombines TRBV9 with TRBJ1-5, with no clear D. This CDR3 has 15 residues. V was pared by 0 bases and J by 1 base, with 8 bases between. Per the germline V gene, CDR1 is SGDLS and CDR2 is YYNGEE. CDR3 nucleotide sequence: TGTGCCAGCAGCGTAGCCCCAGGCAGCAATCAGCCCCAGCATTTT. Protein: CASSVAPGSNQPQHF.

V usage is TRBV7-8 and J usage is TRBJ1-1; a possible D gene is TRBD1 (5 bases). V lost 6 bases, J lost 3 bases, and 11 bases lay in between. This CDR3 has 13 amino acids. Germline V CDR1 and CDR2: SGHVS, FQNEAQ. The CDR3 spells CASSYGGYTEAFF. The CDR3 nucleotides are TGTGCCAGCAGTTACGGGGGGTACACTGAAGCTTTCTTT.

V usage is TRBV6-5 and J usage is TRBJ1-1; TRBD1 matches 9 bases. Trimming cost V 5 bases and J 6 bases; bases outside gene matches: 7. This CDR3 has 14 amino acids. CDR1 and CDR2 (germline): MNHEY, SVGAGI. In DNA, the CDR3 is TGTGCCAGCAGTCGAGTACAGGGGGCGGCTGAAGCTTTCTTT. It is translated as CASSRVQGAAEAFF.

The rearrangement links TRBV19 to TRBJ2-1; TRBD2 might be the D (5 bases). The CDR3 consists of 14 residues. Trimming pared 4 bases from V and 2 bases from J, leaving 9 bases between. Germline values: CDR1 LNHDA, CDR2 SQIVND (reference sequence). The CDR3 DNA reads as TGTGCCAGTAGTACCCGGGGAGCCTACAATGAGCAGTTCTTC. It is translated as CASSTRGAYNEQFF.

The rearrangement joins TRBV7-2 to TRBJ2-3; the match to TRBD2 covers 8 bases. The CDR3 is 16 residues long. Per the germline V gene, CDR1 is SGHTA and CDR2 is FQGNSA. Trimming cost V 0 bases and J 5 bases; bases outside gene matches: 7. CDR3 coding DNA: TGTGCCAGCAGCTTAGCCCGGGCGGGGGGCCAAGATACGCAGTATTTT. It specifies CASSLARAGGQDTQYF.

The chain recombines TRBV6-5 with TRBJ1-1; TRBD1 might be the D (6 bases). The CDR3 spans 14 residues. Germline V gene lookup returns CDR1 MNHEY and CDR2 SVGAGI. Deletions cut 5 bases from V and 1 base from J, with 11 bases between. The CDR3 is CASSHREPNTEAFF. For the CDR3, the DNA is TGTGCCAGCAGTCACAGGGAACCGAACACTGAAGCTTTCTTT.

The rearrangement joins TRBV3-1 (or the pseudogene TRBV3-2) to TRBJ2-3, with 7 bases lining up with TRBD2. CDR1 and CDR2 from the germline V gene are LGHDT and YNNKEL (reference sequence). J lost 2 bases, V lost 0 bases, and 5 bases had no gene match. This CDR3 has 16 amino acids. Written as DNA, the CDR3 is TGTGCCAGCAGCCAAGAAATAGCGGGTTACACAGATACGCAGTATTTT. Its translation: CASSQEIAGYTDTQYF.

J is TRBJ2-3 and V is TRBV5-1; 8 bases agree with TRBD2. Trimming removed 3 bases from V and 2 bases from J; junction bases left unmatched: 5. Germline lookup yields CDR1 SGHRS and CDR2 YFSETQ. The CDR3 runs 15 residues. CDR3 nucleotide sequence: TGCGCCAGCAGCTCTGGGGGACTAGACACAGATACGCAGTATTTT. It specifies CASSSGGLDTDTQYF.

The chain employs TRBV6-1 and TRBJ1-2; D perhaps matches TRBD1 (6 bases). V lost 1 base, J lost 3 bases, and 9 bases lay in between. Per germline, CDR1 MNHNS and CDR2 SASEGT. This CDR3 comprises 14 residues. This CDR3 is CASSEVSGDYGYTF. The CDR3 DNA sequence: TGTGCCAGCAGTGAAGTATCAGGGGACTATGGCTACACCTTC.

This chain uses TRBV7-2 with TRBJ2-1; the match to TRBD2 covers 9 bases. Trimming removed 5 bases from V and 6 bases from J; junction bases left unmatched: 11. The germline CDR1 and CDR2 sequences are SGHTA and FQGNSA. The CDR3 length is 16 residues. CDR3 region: CASSPWAGGVVNEQFF. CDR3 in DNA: TGTGCCAGCAGCCCATGGGCGGGGGGGGTGGTCAATGAGCAGTTCTTC.

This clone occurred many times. The DNA of the CDR3 is TGTGCCAGCAGCCCTAGCAGGAGCCCTGAAGCTTTCTTT. It specifies CASSPSRSPEAFF. The J gene is TRBJ1-1, the V gene TRBV3-1 (or the pseudogene TRBV3-2), with no clear D. CDR3 length equals 13 residues. Germline V gene sequence: CDR1 LGHDT, CDR2 YNNKEL (reference sequence). V lost 4 bases and J lost 6, with 12 bases in between.

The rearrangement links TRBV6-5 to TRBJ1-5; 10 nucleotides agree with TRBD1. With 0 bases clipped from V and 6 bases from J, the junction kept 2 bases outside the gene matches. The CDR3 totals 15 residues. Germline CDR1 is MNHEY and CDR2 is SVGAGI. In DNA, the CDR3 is TGTGCCAGCAGTTACTCGACAGGGGGCGGTCAGCCCCAGCATTTT. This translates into CASSYSTGGGQPQHF.

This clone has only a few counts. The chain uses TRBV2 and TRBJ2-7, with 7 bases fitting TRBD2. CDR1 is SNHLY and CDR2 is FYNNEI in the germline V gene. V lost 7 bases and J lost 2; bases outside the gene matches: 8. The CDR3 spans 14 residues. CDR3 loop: CASKGLADTYEQYV. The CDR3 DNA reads TGTGCCAGCAAAGGGCTAGCGGATACCTACGAGCAGTACGTC.

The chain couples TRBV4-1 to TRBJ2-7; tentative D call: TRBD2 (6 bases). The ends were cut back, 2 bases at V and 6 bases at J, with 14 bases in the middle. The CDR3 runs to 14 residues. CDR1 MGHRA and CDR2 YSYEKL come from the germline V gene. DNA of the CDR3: TGCGCCAGCAGCCAACAAACTAGCACGGGCGAGCAGTACTTC. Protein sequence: CASSQQTSTGEQYF.

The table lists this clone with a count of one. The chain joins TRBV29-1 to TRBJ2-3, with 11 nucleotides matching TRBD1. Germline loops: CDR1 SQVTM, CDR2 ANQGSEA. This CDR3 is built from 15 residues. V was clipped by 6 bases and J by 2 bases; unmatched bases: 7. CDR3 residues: CSVDTDRGLTDTQYF. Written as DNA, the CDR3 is TGCAGCGTCGACACGGACAGGGGGCTCACAGATACGCAGTATTTT.

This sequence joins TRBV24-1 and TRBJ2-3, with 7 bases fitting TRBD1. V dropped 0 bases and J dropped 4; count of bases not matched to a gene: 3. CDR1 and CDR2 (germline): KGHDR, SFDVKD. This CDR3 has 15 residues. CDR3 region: CATSDLAGGADTQYF. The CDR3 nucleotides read TGTGCCACCAGTGATTTGGCAGGGGGTGCAGATACGCAGTATTTT.

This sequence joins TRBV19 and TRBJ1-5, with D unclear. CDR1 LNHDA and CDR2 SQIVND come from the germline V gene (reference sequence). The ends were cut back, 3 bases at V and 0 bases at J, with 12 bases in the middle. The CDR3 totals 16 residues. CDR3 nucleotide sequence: TGTGCCAGTAGTATCTACAGTTTGGTTAGCAATCAGCCCCAGCATTTT. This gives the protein CASSIYSLVSNQPQHF.

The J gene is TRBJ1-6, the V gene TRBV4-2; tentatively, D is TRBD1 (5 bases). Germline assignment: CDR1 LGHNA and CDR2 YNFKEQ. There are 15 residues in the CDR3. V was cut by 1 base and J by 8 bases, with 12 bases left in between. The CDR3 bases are TGTGCCAGCAGCCAAGCGGGGGTTATCGATTCACCCCTCCACTTT. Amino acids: CASSQAGVIDSPLHF.

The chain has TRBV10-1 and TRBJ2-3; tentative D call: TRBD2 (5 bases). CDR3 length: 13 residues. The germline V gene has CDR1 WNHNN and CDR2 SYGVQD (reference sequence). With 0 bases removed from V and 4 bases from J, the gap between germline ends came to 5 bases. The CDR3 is CASSESSADTQYF. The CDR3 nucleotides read TGCGCCAGCAGTGAGTCTAGCGCAGATACGCAGTATTTT.

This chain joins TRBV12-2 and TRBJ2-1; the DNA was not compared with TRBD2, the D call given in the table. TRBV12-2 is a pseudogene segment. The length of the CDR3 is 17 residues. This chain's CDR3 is CASRLASPGLAGLEQFF. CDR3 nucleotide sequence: TGTGCAAGTCGCTTAGCCTCTCCGGGACTAGCGGGGCTAGAGCAGTTCTTC.

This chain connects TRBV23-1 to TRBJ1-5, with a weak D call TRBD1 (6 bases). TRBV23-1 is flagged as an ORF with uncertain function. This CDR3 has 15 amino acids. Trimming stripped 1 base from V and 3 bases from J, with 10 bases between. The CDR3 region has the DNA TGCGCCAGCAGTCAATATTACAGGGCCAATCAGCCCCAGCATTTT. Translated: CASSQYYRANQPQHF.